These 15 T cell receptor beta chains share one sample of origin, sequenced in a study of CD8 T cells in ankylosing spondylitis (dated by TCRdb to the late 2010s). To prepare the library, 5' RACE was applied. The data were produced on an Illumina HiSeq 2500. The public reads were quality trimmed at Q25 with fastp and then assembled into clones with MiXCR by TCRdb, keeping productive beta chains. Identical CDR3 protein sequences are pooled into one entry, listed with their most common genes and DNA. For this sample the table gives about 69,000 distinct CDR3 sequences, of which under 5.5% were detected only once. The top ten hold 2% to 2.5% of the sample. Input material: blood, either unsorted or a sorted T cell fraction (not recorded which). The receptor source for this set is a male donor with ankylosing spondylitis or in good health (not recorded which).

This chain joins TRBV6-6 and TRBJ2-5; D unresolved. Germline V gene sequence: CDR1 MNHNY, CDR2 SVGAGI (reference sequence). V dropped 9 bases and J dropped 2 bases, with 10 bases sitting between them. CDR3 size: 12 residues. For the CDR3, the DNA is TGTGCCAGAGGTTTAAAGCAAGAGACCCAGTACTTC. Amino acid sequence: CARGLKQETQYF.

The table lists this clonotype with many counts. The J gene is TRBJ1-2, the V gene TRBV2, with D possibly TRBD1 on 6 matching bases. Germline V gives CDR1 SNHLY, CDR2 FYNNEI. The length of the CDR3 is 13 residues. Trimming cost V 6 bases and J 5 bases, with 13 bases left between them. In nucleotides, the CDR3 is TGTGCCAGCAGCCTACAGGGAGATTATGGCTACACCTTC. Residues: CASSLQGDYGYTF.

This clonotype was picked up many times. V is TRBV28 and J is TRBJ1-4; a weak D match, TRBD1 (6 bases). CDR1 is MDHEN and CDR2 is SYDVKM in the germline V gene. The CDR3 loop spans 13 amino acids. Trimming cost V 6 bases and J 7 bases, with 12 bases left between them. CDR3 sequence: CASRTGRAEKLFF. In DNA, the CDR3 is TGTGCCAGCAGGACAGGTCGGGCTGAAAAACTGTTTTTT.

This clonotype was detected many times. The chain recombines TRBV6-5 with TRBJ2-1, with 12 bases fitting TRBD2. CDR1 and CDR2 from the germline V gene are MNHEY and SVGAGI. This CDR3 spans 13 amino acids. J gave up 8 bases and V 6 bases, and 2 bases lay outside the gene matches. CDR3 sequence: CASRTSGGDEQFF. The CDR3 DNA reads TGTGCCAGCAGGACTAGCGGGGGTGATGAGCAGTTCTTC.

This clonotype was observed many times. DNA of the CDR3: TGTGCCAGCAGTTTTAAACAGGGGATAAAGACCCAGTACTTC. It specifies CASSFKQGIKTQYF. This rearrangement joins TRBV28 to TRBJ2-5; 7 positions match TRBD1. CDR1 is MDHEN, CDR2 SYDVKM, per germline. The V and J ends lost 3 bases and 6 bases, in that order; junction bases with no gene match: 7. This CDR3 region has 14 residues.

This clonotype has ten or more counts. V and J are TRBV5-1 and TRBJ2-4, with 10 nucleotides matching TRBD1. V was pared by 2 bases and J by 7 bases, with 12 bases of the junction left unmatched. The germline gives CDR1 SGHRS, CDR2 YFSETQ. There are 17 residues in the CDR3. As DNA, the CDR3 is TGCGCCAGCAGCTTTGGGGACAGGGGACGTCAAGGGAACATTCAGTACTTC. Protein sequence: CASSFGDRGRQGNIQYF.

This clonotype showed up many times. The chain carries TRBV29-1 and TRBJ2-2; the D gene is possibly TRBD1 (5 bases). There are 12 residues in the CDR3. The V gene lost 7 bases and the J gene lost 7 bases, with 13 bases spanning the gap. Germline-derived CDR1 and CDR2 are SQVTM and ANQGSEA. DNA for the CDR3: TGCAGCGGGGGTCAGGGATACGGGGAGCTGTTTTTT. Its protein is CSGGQGYGELFF.

This clonotype was found many times. The V gene is TRBV11-2, the J gene TRBJ1-1; D unresolved. V dropped 7 bases and J dropped 1 base, with 13 bases sitting between them. The CDR3 is 14 amino acids. CDR1 is SGHAT and CDR2 is FQNNGV in the germline V gene. The CDR3: CASTFRRGNTEAFF. In DNA form, the CDR3 reads TGTGCCAGCACTTTCCGGCGGGGGAACACTGAAGCTTTCTTT.

This clonotype was counted at least ten times. The chain employs TRBV6-2 or TRBV6-3 and TRBJ1-5; D not certain. Germline assignment: CDR1 MNHEY and CDR2 SVGEGT. The CDR3 totals 13 residues. V was shortened by 4 bases and J by 4 bases, with 8 bases between the two germline ends. Here the CDR3 DNA reads TGTGCCAGCAGTTTCCGTAAAAATCAGCCCCAGCATTTT. It translates to CASSFRKNQPQHF.

At least ten counts were recorded for this clonotype. The chain combines TRBV2 with TRBJ1-2; no firm D call. Germline CDR1 SNHLY, CDR2 FYNNEI. The CDR3 length is 14 residues. V gave up 1 base and J gave up 3 bases, with 9 bases separating them. The CDR3 nucleotides are TGTGCCAGCAGTGAAGTTGACACCTACTATGGCTACACCTTC. Residues: CASSEVDTYYGYTF.

This clonotype was seen many times. This chain uses TRBV5-1 with TRBJ2-5; D remains unclear. V was trimmed by 4 bases and J by 2 bases, leaving 21 bases between them. CDR1 is SGHRS and CDR2 is YFSETQ in the germline V gene. The CDR3 has 17 amino acids. The CDR3: CASSPAYFSLEQETQYF. CDR3 coding DNA: TGCGCCAGCAGCCCGGCGTATTTCAGTCTTGAGCAAGAGACCCAGTACTTC.

This clonotype was seen many times. The rearrangement joins TRBV20-1 to TRBJ2-5; tentative D call: TRBD2 (6 bases). There are 15 residues in the CDR3. CDR1 is DFQATT and CDR2 is SNEGSKA in the germline V gene (reference sequence). V shed 1 base and J shed 2 bases, with 14 bases lying between them. CDR3 DNA sequence: TGCAGTGCTAGAGCGAAGGCGGGGTTGCAAGAGACCCAGTACTTC. Amino acids: CSARAKAGLQETQYF.

At least ten counts were recorded for this clonotype. The V gene is TRBV14, the J gene TRBJ1-4; 9 nucleotides agree with TRBD1. The CDR3 totals 15 residues. Germline V gene sequence: CDR1 SGHDN, CDR2 FVKESK. The V and J ends lost 3 bases and 5 bases, in that order; junction bases with no gene match: 4. The CDR3 nucleotides read TGTGCCAGCAGCCAGATTGACAGGGGGAATGAAAAACTGTTTTTT. It is translated as CASSQIDRGNEKLFF.

This clonotype was detected ten times or more. CDR3 sequence: CASSRSLLEQFF. In DNA form, the CDR3 reads TGTGCCAGCAGCCGTTCTTTGCTCGAGCAGTTCTTC. The chain uses TRBV7-9 and TRBJ2-1; D remains ambiguous. This CDR3 region has 12 residues. Germline-derived CDR1 and CDR2 are SEHNR and FQNEAQ (reference sequence). Trimming left V 5 bases short and J 10 bases short, with 12 bases between.

This clonotype was seen at least ten times. V usage is TRBV4-3 and J usage is TRBJ1-4; TRBD1 is a possible D gene (5 bases). This CDR3 has 13 residues. Germline V gives CDR1 LGHNA, CDR2 YSLEER. V was trimmed by 4 bases and J by 5 bases, leaving 8 bases between them. CDR3 residues: CASSPRDNEKLFF. The CDR3 region has the DNA TGCGCCAGCAGCCCCCGGGACAATGAAAAACTGTTTTTT.